This T cell receptor (beta chain) was captured in a study of regulatory T cells in long-lasting Graves disease. Points from the study as a whole: Rather than thyroid tissue, only peripheral blood underwent study.

This clonotype was seen repeatedly, ten times or more. The antigen remains undetermined. An end of the junction differs from the germline gene, which may be a read error. CDR3 regions were amplified by Arm-PCR using iRepertoire HTBI primers to build TCR beta libraries. Authors' methods: The samples included approximately 60 TRBV and 14 to 15 TRBJ segments. Using its own MiXCR run on the multiplex PCR reads, TCRdb lists one record per CDR3 protein. The V and J calls reflect TCRdb's pipeline rather than the authors' work. Here the sample spans over 250,000 distinct CDR3 sequences, around 20% being singletons. Time point of the sample: persistent/refractory GD, antithyroid drugs over 5 years with positive TRAb. PBMCs were the source of the RNA used for TCR sequencing. Patients came through an endocrinology department, and that department was in Xi'an, China. The sample consisted of peripheral blood mononuclear cells (PBMCs), taken when the disease was refractory, from a patient treated with antithyroid drugs. This receptor was identified in a female donor with Graves disease.

The CDR3 coding sequence is TGCGCCAGCAGCTTGGAGTTGGGCCATCGGCGGATCTTT. Translation: CASSLELGHRRIF. The chain is built from TRBV5-1 and TRBJ1-1; D uncertain. This CDR3 contains 13 residues. Germline CDR1 is SGHRS and CDR2 is YFSETQ.